This section outlines one T cell receptor beta chain sequence together with its context. CDR1 SQVTM and CDR2 ANQGSEA come from the germline V gene. The CDR3 has 12 amino acids. The V end lost 5 bases, the J end lost 16 bases, and 21 bases lay between the germline ends. The sample belongs to a study of T-cell memory formation after mild COVID-19. MiXCR was run by TCRdb on the 5' RACE reads, yielding one entry per CDR3 protein. The data contain roughly 250,000 distinct CDR3 sequences, 16% of them seen just once; the ten biggest clones take up 20% to 25%. This TCR was sampled from a man between 18 and 29 years old who had mild COVID-19 (a few samples of this study predate the infection). Cell type and time point are not known. The sample comprised PBMCs or a T cell subset sorted from them (not recorded which). V is TRBV29-1 and J is TRBJ1-5; maybe TRBD1 (6 bases). The CDR3 loop reads CSVLDSYNQPHF. CDR3 sequence (DNA): TGCAGCGTTCTGGACAGTTACAATCAGCCCCATTTT.